The T cell receptor (beta chain) under discussion was sequenced for a study of cytomegalovirus exposure and HLA in healthy donors. Study observations and caveats: TCR beta V- and J-gene trimming, according to a later analysis, was linked to a missense DCLRE1C variant. The study flagged some 170 TCR beta chains as cytomegalovirus-associated. Equally common other TCR beta chains were less clonally expanded than HLA-associated ones, a later analysis found.

It was with 60 Vbeta and 13 Jbeta primers that the PCR ran. Measured with immunoSEQ multiplex PCR; TCRdb has only the in-frame clones, and not every one. The sample data list about 140,000 clones. Losses at the gene ends were 2 bases for V and 6 bases for J; bases not matched to a gene: 2. Germline assignment: CDR1 SGDLS and CDR2 YYNGEE. This CDR3 has 13 residues. Concerning this clone itself: The antigen is not known.

The rearrangement uses TRBV9 and TRBJ2-1; 7 positions agree with TRBD2. Sequencing was done on a sample of PBMCs. This clonotype originated in a woman between 18 and 30 years old in good health and CMV-seronegative. This CDR3 reads CASSVGGGNEQFF. CDR3 nucleotides: TGTGCCAGCAGCGTTGGGGGGGGCAATGAGCAGTTCTTC.